The source of this T cell receptor (beta chain) is a study of cytomegalovirus exposure and HLA in healthy donors. Study results and limitations: 87-base-pair reads could not separate some V segments, including TRBV6-2 and TRBV6-3. The CMV antigen specificity of a few CMV-associated chains was confirmed through in vitro analysis. Reported results showed that the classifier diagnosed cytomegalovirus status with high specificity and sensitivity.

Turning to this clone: The antigen is not known.

The J segment lost 5 bases and the V segment lost 0 bases, leaving 7 bases of the junction unmatched. The germline CDR1 and CDR2 sequences are MGHRA and YSYEKL. This CDR3 contains 16 residues. 60 Vbeta and 13 Jbeta primers were used in PCR. Here immunoSEQ multiplex PCR was the method, and the copy in TCRdb shows in-frame clones only, minus some. The sample shows hundreds of thousands of clones, roughly 78% of them seen only once. Material for sequencing was PBMCs. V gene TRBV4-1 combines with J gene TRBJ2-7, with 10 bases fitting TRBD2. This clonotype was obtained from a boy younger than 18 in good health and CMV-seronegative. The CDR3 reads CASSQDPLAGEDEQYF. DNA for the CDR3: TGCGCCAGCAGCCAAGATCCGCTAGCGGGAGAAGACGAGCAGTACTTC.